A single sample is the source of the 31 T cell receptor beta chains below, sequenced in a study of OX40 agonist ivuxolimab in advanced cancers. TCRdb keeps only in-frame clones here, not all; method: immunoSEQ multiplex PCR. The data contain about 26,000 clones, roughly four fifths of them seen just once; the ten biggest clones take up 12%. This material consisted of CD4+ or CD8+ T cells sorted from blood, taken in a trial of the OX40 agonist ivuxolimab. All receptors derive from an adult with an advanced solid tumor such as melanoma, head and neck, liver or kidney cancer.

The chain is built from TRBV25-1 and TRBJ2-7; 7 bases line up with TRBD1. CDR3 length equals 14 residues. CDR1 and CDR2 from the germline V gene are MGHDK and SYGVNS. V lost 4 bases, J lost 6 bases, and 9 bases stayed unmatched. The CDR3 nucleotides read TGTGCCAGCAGTGTGCCGGGACAGACTGGCGAGCAGTACTTC. Translation gives CASSVPGQTGEQYF.

The chain is built from TRBV13 and TRBJ1-2; D is ambiguous. Germline loops: CDR1 PRHDT, CDR2 FYEKMQ (reference sequence). Between the trimmed V and J ends, which lost 2 bases and 8 bases, there was a span of 12 bases. This CDR3 has 13 residues. CDR3 nucleotides: TGTGCCAGCAGCTTATCTATGACTCGGGGCTACACCTTC. Protein sequence: CASSLSMTRGYTF.

V gene TRBV5-4 combines with J gene TRBJ1-3; 7 bases are shared with TRBD1. The germline V gene encodes CDR1 SGHNT and CDR2 YYREEE (reference sequence). The CDR3 is made up of 15 amino acids. Unmatched junction bases numbered 10, after V lost 0 bases and J lost 10 bases. The CDR3 region is CASSLVTGVRETIYF. The CDR3 nucleotides read TGTGCCAGCAGCTTGGTTACAGGGGTTCGCGAGACCATATATTTT.

In nucleotides, the CDR3 is TGTGCCAGCAGCTTCAGAGGGGATACGCAGTATTTT. Translating gives CASSFRGDTQYF. The gene calls are TRBV13 and TRBJ2-3; the D gene is possibly TRBD2 (5 bases). Trimming stripped 3 bases from V and 6 bases from J, with 7 bases between. The CDR3 covers 12 residues. Germline CDR1 reads PRHDT; CDR2 reads FYEKMQ (reference sequence).

The gene calls are TRBV27 and TRBJ1-5; no firm D call. The CDR3 consists of 14 residues. The V end was cut by 3 bases, the J end by 7 bases, with 13 bases between. Germline CDR1 MNHEY, CDR2 SMNVEV (reference sequence). The CDR3 reads CASSLRGIGQPQHF. For the CDR3, the DNA is TGTGCCAGCAGTTTGCGGGGTATCGGGCAGCCCCAGCATTTT.

The chain uses TRBV6-1 and TRBJ1-1; D call uncertain. CDR1 and CDR2 from the germline V gene are MNHNS and SASEGT. With 4 bases removed from V and 2 bases from J, the gap between germline ends came to 11 bases. The CDR3 length is 14 residues. The CDR3 nucleotides are TGTGCCAGCAGTGTCCCGGGCCTTAACACTGAAGCTTTCTTT. It specifies CASSVPGLNTEAFF.

This chain links TRBV27 with TRBJ2-7; 7 nucleotides align to TRBD1. The germline gives CDR1 MNHEY, CDR2 SMNVEV (reference sequence). The J segment lost 1 base and the V segment lost 3 bases, leaving 0 bases of the junction unmatched. The CDR3 runs 13 residues. Here the CDR3 reads CASSLTGSYEQYF. In nucleotides, the CDR3 is TGTGCCAGCAGTTTGACAGGGTCCTACGAGCAGTACTTC.

This chain links TRBV10-3 with TRBJ1-2, with D possibly TRBD1 on 6 matching bases. CDR1 and CDR2 from the germline V gene are ENHRY and SYGVKD. V was shortened by 8 bases and J by 0 bases, with 16 bases between the two germline ends. CDR3 length equals 15 residues. CDR3: CAISPDDRPNYGYTF. Here the CDR3 DNA reads TGTGCCATCTCCCCGGACGACAGGCCTAACTATGGCTACACCTTC.

The chain couples TRBV10-2 to TRBJ2-6; D is unresolved. There are 12 residues in the CDR3. V shed 8 bases and J shed 0 bases, with 2 bases lying between them. Germline V gene data show CDR1 as WSHSY and CDR2 as SAAADI. CDR3 bases: TGCGCCAGCTTCTCTGGGGCCAACGTCCTGACTTTC. Amino acids: CASFSGANVLTF.

V is TRBV7-8 and J is TRBJ2-7; no reliable D call. Between the trimmed V and J ends, which lost 2 bases and 5 bases, there was a span of 7 bases. Germline assignment: CDR1 SGHVS and CDR2 FQNEAQ. This CDR3 has 12 amino acids. The CDR3 region is CASSLIGDEQYF. In nucleotides, the CDR3 is TGTGCCAGCAGCTTAATCGGAGACGAGCAGTACTTC. The entire variable domain, with the rest obtained from reference TRBV7-8 and TRBJ2-7, is as follows: GAGVSQSPRYKVAKRGQDVALRCDPISGHVSLFWYQQALGQGPEFLTYFQNEAQLDKSGLPSDRFFAERPEGSVSTLKIQRTQQEDSAVYLCASSLIGDEQYFGPGTRLTVT.

This clone was recorded a few times. The rearrangement links TRBV6-1 to TRBJ1-5; TRBD1 aligns across 7 bases. The J segment lost 4 bases and the V segment lost 1 base, leaving 4 bases of the junction unmatched. Germline lookup yields CDR1 MNHNS and CDR2 SASEGT. This CDR3 is built from 15 residues. CDR3 in amino acids: CASSEVDRKNQPQHF. Written as DNA, the CDR3 is TGTGCCAGCAGTGAAGTGGACAGGAAGAATCAGCCCCAGCATTTT.

The chain is built from TRBV15 and TRBJ2-7; D may correspond to TRBD1 or TRBD2 (5 bases each). Looked up from germline, CDR1 is LNHNV and CDR2 is YYDKDF (reference sequence). The V end was cut by 1 base, the J end by 5 bases, with 15 bases between. There are 15 residues in the CDR3. The CDR3 DNA sequence: TGTGCCACCAGCAGAGGTAGGGGAGTCGGCAACGAGCAGTACTTC. It translates to CATSRGRGVGNEQYF.

The gene calls are TRBV27 and TRBJ2-3; D unresolved. V lost 7 bases to trimming and J lost 2 bases, with 16 bases between them. CDR1 and CDR2 (germline): MNHEY, SMNVEV (reference sequence). The CDR3 spans 15 residues. The CDR3 region has the DNA TGTGCCAGCACGGCATCGGGCGCACACACAGATACGCAGTATTTT. Residues: CASTASGAHTDTQYF.

The V and J genes are TRBV5-5 and TRBJ2-5, with D hard to call. The J call may be incorrect, as the DNA end agrees better with TRBJ2-7. The CDR3 length is 14 residues. Germline V gene data show CDR1 as SGHKS and CDR2 as YYEKEE (reference sequence). CDR3 sequence (DNA): TGTGCCAGCAGCTTGGAGTCTACCACCTACGAGCAGTACTTC. Translating gives CASSLESTTYEQYF.

DNA for the CDR3: TGCGCCAGCAGCCAACCGGGGACCGCAGATCGGTCCCTCCACTTT. As protein: CASSQPGTADRSLHF. J is TRBJ1-6 and V is TRBV4-1; TRBD1 might be the D (5 bases). Trimming took 2 bases from V and 14 from J, leaving 19 bases between them. The CDR3 spans 15 residues. From germline, CDR1 is MGHRA and CDR2 YSYEKL.

This clone was detected once. The CDR3: CASSLKGTDTQYF. The CDR3 coding sequence is TGTGCCAGCAGCTTAAAAGGAACAGATACGCAGTATTTT. The chain carries TRBV7-3 and TRBJ2-3; unclear D gene. Germline assignment: CDR1 SGHTA and CDR2 FQGTGA. The CDR3 contains 13 residues. Trimming removed 1 base at V and 3 bases at J, with 5 bases between.

The chain employs TRBV7-8 and TRBJ2-2; 14 nucleotides align to TRBD2. CDR3 length: 19 amino acids. J lost 7 bases, V lost 1 base, and 11 bases had no gene match. Germline lookup yields CDR1 SGHVS and CDR2 FQNEAQ. CDR3: CASSLGLAGGPFISGELFF. The CDR3, as DNA: TGTGCCAGCAGCTTAGGACTAGCGGGGGGGCCATTCATTAGCGGGGAGCTGTTTTTT. The whole variable domain, remainder taken from reference TRBV7-8 and TRBJ2-2, is GAGVSQSPRYKVAKRGQDVALRCDPISGHVSLFWYQQALGQGPEFLTYFQNEAQLDKSGLPSDRFFAERPEGSVSTLKIQRTQQEDSAVYLCASSLGLAGGPFISGELFFGEGSRLTVL.

This clone was recorded a few times. Other DNA sequences within the sample encode an identical CDR3. The chain couples TRBV6-5 to TRBJ1-5, with D unresolved. Germline values: CDR1 MNHEY, CDR2 SVGAGI. V lost 0 bases, J lost 1 base, and 10 bases lay in between. The CDR3 sequence is 16 residues long. Here the CDR3 DNA reads TGTGCCAGCAGTTACTCATCTCTAGGGAGCAATCAGCCCCAGCATTTT. Its protein is CASSYSSLGSNQPQHF.

This clone was detected only once. The chain employs TRBV7-9 and TRBJ1-1; D perhaps matches TRBD1 (5 bases). Per germline, CDR1 SEHNR and CDR2 FQNEAQ (reference sequence). V shed 10 bases and J shed 0 bases, with 21 bases lying between them. The CDR3 is 16 amino acids. As DNA, the CDR3 is TGTGCCACCCTTGGATGGGACCTGACAATGAACACTGAAGCTTTCTTT. It specifies CATLGWDLTMNTEAFF.

The sample holds one count of this clone. The rearrangement links TRBV7-8 to TRBJ2-7, with D possibly TRBD1 on 6 matching bases. CDR1 SGHVS and CDR2 FQNEAQ come from the germline V gene. Between the trimmed V and J ends, which lost 5 bases and 1 base, there was a span of 12 bases. This CDR3 is 14 amino acids long. The CDR3 loop is CASSPQTGSYEQYF. The DNA of the CDR3 is TGTGCCAGCAGCCCCCAGACAGGATCCTACGAGCAGTACTTC.

In this sample, this clone turned up once. This chain connects TRBV5-1 to TRBJ1-1, with a weak D call TRBD1 (5 bases). CDR1 is SGHRS and CDR2 is YFSETQ in the germline V gene. Trimming shortened V by 0 bases and J by 0 bases, and 9 bases separated the two germline ends. This CDR3 is built from 15 residues. The CDR3 spells CASSLAGTVNTEAFF. The DNA for the CDR3 is TGCGCCAGCAGCTTGGCTGGGACGGTGAACACTGAAGCTTTCTTT.

By sample fraction, this clone is medium-sized. The chain carries TRBV29-1 and TRBJ1-1, with a possible D match to TRBD1 (5 bases). Trimming pared 4 bases from V and 11 bases from J, leaving 11 bases between. This CDR3 has 10 residues. Per the germline V gene, CDR1 is SQVTM and CDR2 is ANQGSEA. The CDR3 protein is CSVVGQTAFF. The CDR3 DNA is TGCAGCGTTGTTGGACAAACGGCTTTCTTT.

The V and J genes are TRBV28 and TRBJ2-7; no clear D gene. The CDR3 is 15 amino acids. The ends were cut back, 5 bases at V and 1 base at J, with 15 bases in the middle. Per germline, CDR1 MDHEN and CDR2 SYDVKM. The CDR3 reads CASSTPVGRSYEQYF. CDR3 bases: TGTGCCAGCAGTACCCCGGTTGGCAGGTCCTACGAGCAGTACTTC.

The CDR3 DNA follows: TGCAGCGTTGAACAGCGAGAGACCCAGTACTTC. As protein: CSVEQRETQYF. This rearrangement joins TRBV29-1 to TRBJ2-5; no firm D call. CDR1 and CDR2 (germline): SQVTM, ANQGSEA. There are 11 residues in the CDR3. V lost 2 bases to trimming and J lost 4 bases, with 5 bases between them.

For the CDR3, the DNA is TGTGCCAGCAGCTTGTATAGAGAGGCGGATACGCAGTATTTT. Protein product: CASSLYREADTQYF. The gene calls are TRBV7-9 and TRBJ2-3; D is unclear. The CDR3 loop spans 14 amino acids. Trimming cost V 3 bases and J 6 bases, with 13 bases left between them. Germline values: CDR1 SEHNR, CDR2 FQNEAQ (reference sequence).

This clone is a singleton in its sample. The chain links TRBV7-8 to TRBJ1-2, with D hard to call. Per the germline V gene, CDR1 is SGHVS and CDR2 is FQNEAQ. V lost 4 bases and J 5 bases, leaving 11 bases between the germline ends. This CDR3 has 13 residues. CDR3 sequence (DNA): TGTGCCAGCAGCTCCGCAGATTCTTATGGCTACACCTTC. It specifies CASSSADSYGYTF.

V and J are TRBV5-4 and TRBJ1-1; 11 bases map to TRBD1. This CDR3 contains 15 residues. The germline V gene has CDR1 SGHNT and CDR2 YYREEE (reference sequence). J gave up 7 bases and V 2 bases, and 7 bases lay outside the gene matches. CDR3 in amino acids: CASSFGQGAFYEAFF. The CDR3 DNA is TGTGCCAGCAGCTTTGGACAGGGGGCTTTTTATGAAGCTTTCTTT.

This clone occurred once. This chain connects TRBV7-8 to TRBJ2-5, with TRBD2 matching 7 bases. This CDR3 has 15 residues. CDR1 and CDR2 (germline): SGHVS, FQNEAQ. J was trimmed by 3 bases and V by 5 bases; bases with no gene match: 9. This CDR3 reads CASSPGGVLKETQYF. In DNA, the CDR3 is TGTGCCAGCAGCCCGGGAGGTGTTTTAAAAGAGACCCAGTACTTC.

The chain joins TRBV7-6 to TRBJ2-3; either TRBD1 or TRBD2 may supply D (7 bases each). Germline V gene sequence: CDR1 SGHVS, CDR2 FNYEAQ. The ends were cut back, 5 bases at V and 5 bases at J, with 17 bases in the middle. This CDR3 spans 15 amino acids. The DNA for the CDR3 is TGTGCCAGCAGCCCCGGGGAGGGGGCAATAGATACGCAGTATTTT. Encoded protein: CASSPGEGAIDTQYF.

This chain joins TRBV30 and TRBJ1-3; D unresolved. Germline lookup yields CDR1 GTSNPN and CDR2 SVGIG (reference sequence). The CDR3 length is 12 residues. V was cut by 0 bases and J by 6 bases, with 6 bases left in between. The CDR3 region has the DNA TGTGCCTGGAGTGTGACCGAAAACACCATATATTTT. It encodes CAWSVTENTIYF.

The chain is built from TRBV11-2 and TRBJ1-6; D is unresolved. Germline CDR1 reads SGHAT; CDR2 reads FQNNGV. This CDR3 spans 13 amino acids. The V end was cut by 0 bases, the J end by 7 bases, with 4 bases between. The CDR3 DNA reads as TGTGCCAGCAGCTTAGATCAAAATTCACCCCTCCACTTT. It specifies CASSLDQNSPLHF.